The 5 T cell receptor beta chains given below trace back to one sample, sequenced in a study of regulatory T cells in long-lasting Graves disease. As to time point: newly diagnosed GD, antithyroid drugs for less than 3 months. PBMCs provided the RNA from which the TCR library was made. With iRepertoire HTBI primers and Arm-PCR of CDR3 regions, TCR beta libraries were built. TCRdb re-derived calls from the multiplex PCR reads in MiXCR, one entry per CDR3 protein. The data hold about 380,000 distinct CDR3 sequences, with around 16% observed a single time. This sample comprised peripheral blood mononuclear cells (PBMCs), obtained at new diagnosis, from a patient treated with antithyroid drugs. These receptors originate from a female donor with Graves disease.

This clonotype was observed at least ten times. The CDR3 nucleotides read TGTGCCAGCAGAACGACAGGGATCTATGAGTTCTTC. This encodes CASRTTGIYEFF. The V and J genes are TRBV12-3 or TRBV12-4 and TRBJ2-1; 7 nucleotides align to TRBD1. CDR3 length: 12 residues. The junction had 10 bases not matched to a gene; V was cut back by 6 bases and J by 14 bases.

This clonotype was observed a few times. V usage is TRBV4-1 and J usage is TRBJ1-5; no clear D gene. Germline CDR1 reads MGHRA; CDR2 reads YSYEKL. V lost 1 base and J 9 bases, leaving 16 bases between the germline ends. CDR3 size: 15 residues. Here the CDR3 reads CASSQVGPRLRPQHF. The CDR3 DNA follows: TGCGCCAGCAGCCAAGTCGGTCCACGGTTACGGCCCCAGCATTTT.

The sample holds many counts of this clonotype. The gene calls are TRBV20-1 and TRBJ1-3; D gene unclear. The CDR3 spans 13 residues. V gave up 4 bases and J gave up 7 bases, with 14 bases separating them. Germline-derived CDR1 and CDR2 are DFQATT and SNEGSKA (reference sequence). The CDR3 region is CSATYWSWNTIYF. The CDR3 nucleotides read TGCAGTGCTACATATTGGTCTTGGAACACCATATATTTT.

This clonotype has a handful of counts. CDR3 protein: CASTPSGGRLNEQFF. The CDR3 DNA sequence: TGTGCCAGCACTCCTTCCGGGGGGCGTCTCAATGAGCAGTTCTTC. The chain links TRBV12-3 or TRBV12-4 to TRBJ2-1, with D possibly being TRBD2 (7 bases). Trimming left V 7 bases short and J 6 bases short, with 19 bases between. CDR3 size: 15 residues.

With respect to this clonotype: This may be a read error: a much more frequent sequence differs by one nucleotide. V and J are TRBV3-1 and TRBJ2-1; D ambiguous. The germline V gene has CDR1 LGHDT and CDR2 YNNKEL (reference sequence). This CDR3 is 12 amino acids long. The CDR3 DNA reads TGTGCCAGCGGCCAGGCTCTCAATGAGCAGTTCTTC. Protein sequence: CASGQALNEQFF.